One T cell receptor (beta chain) is described in this entry. As yet, its antigen is unknown. The CDR3 has 17 residues. The J segment lost 5 bases and the V segment lost 5 bases, leaving 16 bases of the junction unmatched. Germline lookup yields CDR1 SGHNT and CDR2 YENEEA. This sample was included in a study of T-cell memory formation after mild COVID-19. For the study at large: Largely, the TCR clusters proved donor specific. General study findings and limits: Detection of some responders pre-infection suggested pre-existing cross-reactive memory T cells participated. The study found contracting CD4+ clones mainly in CM and EM and contracting CD8+ clones in EMRA.

A single record per CDR3 protein comes from TCRdb applying MiXCR to the 5' RACE reads. Counted here are a few hundred thousand distinct CDR3 sequences, about 20% occurring once; the ten biggest clones make up 7.5% to 9.5%. Sequencing was done on a sample of PBMCs or a T cell subset sorted from them (not recorded which). The J gene is TRBJ2-7, the V gene TRBV11-3; TRBD1 matches at 9 bases. This TCR came from an adult woman who had mild COVID-19 (a few samples of this study predate the infection). Cell type and time point are not known. The CDR3 DNA is TGTGCCAGCAGCCCTAGTCCCCCGGGGACAGGGAACCACGAGCAGTACTTC. It is translated as CASSPSPPGTGNHEQYF.